The 27 T cell receptor beta chains presented below share a single source sample, sequenced in a study of T-cell memory formation after mild COVID-19. Each CDR3 protein gets one entry after TCRdb re-called the 5' RACE reads with MiXCR. The profile shows fewer than 150,000 distinct CDR3 sequences, more than 13% of them singletons. The sample consisted of PBMCs or a T cell subset sorted from them (not recorded which). The receptors here all came from an adult woman who had mild COVID-19 (a few samples of this study predate the infection). Cell type and time point are not known.

This clonotype was detected only a few times. The chain couples TRBV10-3 to TRBJ2-5, with D maybe TRBD1 (6 bases). This CDR3 has 14 residues. Trimming took 2 bases from V and 5 from J, leaving 12 bases between them. CDR1 is ENHRY and CDR2 is SYGVKD in the germline V gene. CDR3 sequence (DNA): TGTGCCATCAGTGAGGCAGGGGCAGGGGAGACCCAGTACTTC. It yields the protein CAISEAGAGETQYF.

This clonotype has just a few counts. This chain joins TRBV20-1 and TRBJ2-1; D is uncertain. Germline-derived CDR1 and CDR2 are DFQATT and SNEGSKA (reference sequence). The germline V and J ends were trimmed by 5 bases and 7 bases, with 21 bases remaining between them. The CDR3 covers 15 residues. CDR3 nucleotides: TGCAGTGCTCTCGCTGAGCATTTGGTAGAAAATGAGCAGTTCTTC. Its translation: CSALAEHLVENEQFF.

This clonotype occurred a few times. This sequence joins TRBV5-1 and TRBJ2-2, with D possibly TRBD1 on 5 matching bases. V dropped 0 bases and J dropped 6 bases, with 12 bases sitting between them. The CDR3 is 15 residues long. The germline V gene encodes CDR1 SGHRS and CDR2 YFSETQ. The CDR3 spells CASSLGQGVAGELFF. The CDR3 DNA sequence: TGCGCCAGCAGCTTGGGTCAGGGTGTTGCCGGGGAGCTGTTTTTT.

The chain joins TRBV7-8 to TRBJ2-4; possible D gene TRBD2, 5 bases. CDR3 length: 13 amino acids. The V end lost 3 bases, the J end lost 7 bases, and 10 bases lay between the germline ends. Germline V lookup: CDR1 SGHVS, CDR2 FQNEAQ. DNA of the CDR3: TGTGCCAGCAGCTTGCCCACTAGGAACATTCAGTACTTC. This encodes CASSLPTRNIQYF.

This clonotype was observed a few times. The V call is TRBV5-1, the J call TRBJ2-7; D uncertain. The CDR3 runs to 13 residues. Trimming cost V 4 bases and J 3 bases, with 11 bases left between them. CDR1 SGHRS and CDR2 YFSETQ come from the germline V gene. The CDR3 protein is CASSLGDVYEQYF. DNA for the CDR3: TGCGCCAGCAGCCTCGGTGATGTCTACGAGCAGTACTTC.

This clonotype has more than one count but fewer than ten. The rearrangement joins TRBV6-5 to TRBJ2-1; 7 bases align to TRBD2. The length of the CDR3 is 17 residues. The germline V gene has CDR1 MNHEY and CDR2 SVGAGI. V shed 0 bases and J 0 bases; nucleotides not matched to a gene: 5. CDR3 DNA sequence: TGTGCCAGCAGTTACTCGGCTAGCGGACCCTCCTACAATGAGCAGTTCTTC. As protein: CASSYSASGPSYNEQFF.

J is TRBJ2-2 and V is TRBV12-5, with D possibly TRBD1 on 5 matching bases. The V end was cut by 6 bases, the J end by 7 bases, with 12 bases between. There are 13 residues in the CDR3. CDR1 LGHNT and CDR2 FRNRAP come from the germline V gene. As DNA, the CDR3 is TGTGCTAGTGGCGACAGACCGGACGGGGAGCTGTTTTTT. Protein: CASGDRPDGELFF.

The chain is built from TRBV24-1 and TRBJ2-5; TRBD2 agrees at 7 bases. J was trimmed by 5 bases and V by 3 bases; bases with no gene match: 2. The CDR3 contains 13 residues. The germline V gene has CDR1 KGHDR and CDR2 SFDVKD. The CDR3 coding sequence is TGTGCCACCAGTGATCCAGCGGGGGAGACCCAGTACTTC. Translation: CATSDPAGETQYF.

Details on this clonotype: This sequence may be a read error, since a much larger clone differs from it by one base. This chain joins TRBV6-5 and TRBJ2-7; 7 positions match TRBD1. The germline gives CDR1 MNHEY, CDR2 SVGAGI. CDR3 length equals 12 residues. V gave up 9 bases and J gave up 7 bases; unmatched junction bases: 9. The CDR3 protein is CARSIHRGEQYF. CDR3 DNA: TGTGCCAGAAGTATCCACAGGGGAGAGCAGTACTTC.

J is TRBJ2-2 and V is TRBV6-2 or TRBV6-3, with D possibly matching TRBD1 (5 bases). The CDR3 loop spans 14 amino acids. Trimming stripped 8 bases from V and 2 bases from J, with 12 bases between. CDR1 MNHEY and CDR2 SVGEGT come from the germline V gene. CDR3 nucleotides: TGTGCCAGCCAGGGCCCTACTAACACCGGGGAGCTGTTTTTT. Translation gives CASQGPTNTGELFF.

This clonotype was picked up a small number of times. V usage is TRBV30 and J usage is TRBJ1-6; D not certain. Germline CDR1 and CDR2: GTSNPN and SVGIG (reference sequence). This CDR3 is 14 amino acids long. Trimming shortened V by 0 bases and J by 10 bases, and 13 bases separated the two germline ends. The CDR3, as DNA: TGTGCCTGGAGTGTAGGTCGGGGTGGATCACCCCTCCACTTT. Translated, it gives CAWSVGRGGSPLHF.

This clonotype was seen a handful of times. The chain joins TRBV7-9 to TRBJ2-5; TRBD2 matches at 11 bases. The germline CDR1 and CDR2 sequences are SEHNR and FQNEAQ (reference sequence). This CDR3 region has 17 residues. V lost 3 bases to trimming and J lost 4 bases; unmatched junction nucleotides: 10. CDR3 amino acids: CASSFSSTSGKRETQYF. CDR3 nucleotides: TGTGCCAGCAGCTTTTCCTCGACTAGCGGGAAAAGAGAGACCCAGTACTTC.

This clonotype turned up a few times. The chain links TRBV4-1 to TRBJ2-1, with 8 nucleotides matching TRBD2. The V segment lost 1 base and the J segment 8 bases; nucleotides outside the gene matches: 4. The length of the CDR3 is 14 residues. CDR1 is MGHRA and CDR2 is YSYEKL in the germline V gene. The CDR3 nucleotides are TGCGCCAGCAGCCAAGTTAGCGGGGTCGATGAGCAGTTCTTC. The encoded protein is CASSQVSGVDEQFF.

At least ten counts were recorded for this clonotype. The chain has TRBV4-3 and TRBJ2-1; D uncertain. This CDR3 is 15 amino acids long. V shed 4 bases and J shed 1 base, with 11 bases lying between them. Germline V gives CDR1 LGHNA, CDR2 YSLEER. CDR3 protein: CASSLSAFSYNEQFF. CDR3 bases: TGCGCCAGCAGCCTGAGCGCCTTTTCCTACAATGAGCAGTTCTTC.

This chain joins TRBV13 and TRBJ2-3; unclear D gene. Germline V gene sequence: CDR1 PRHDT, CDR2 FYEKMQ (reference sequence). CDR3 size: 15 residues. V gave up 5 bases and J gave up 2 bases, with 14 bases separating them. CDR3 in amino acids: CASSATPRTTDTQYF. The DNA of the CDR3 is TGTGCCAGCAGCGCGACCCCTCGGACCACAGATACGCAGTATTTT.

The table lists this clonotype with a few counts. The rearrangement links TRBV14 to TRBJ2-1; TRBD1 agrees at 8 bases. The CDR3 covers 15 residues. With V trimmed by 4 bases and J by 2 bases, 4 bases remained unmatched. CDR1 SGHDN and CDR2 FVKESK come from the germline V gene. The CDR3 is CASSLQGVPYNEQFF. The CDR3 nucleotides read TGTGCCAGCAGCCTACAGGGGGTCCCCTACAATGAGCAGTTCTTC.

This clonotype was recorded many times. V gene TRBV12-3 or TRBV12-4 combines with J gene TRBJ2-7, with 8 bases that match TRBD1. After removal of 6 bases from V and 1 base from J, the junction contained 5 bases not matched to a gene. This CDR3 has 14 residues. The CDR3 is CASSYRDRSYEQYF. The CDR3 DNA reads as TGTGCCAGCAGCTACCGGGACAGGTCCTACGAGCAGTACTTC.

The gene calls are TRBV12-3 or TRBV12-4 and TRBJ2-3; D is uncertain. V dropped 3 bases and J dropped 2 bases, with 18 bases sitting between them. The CDR3 has 17 residues. The CDR3 DNA reads as TGTGCCAGCAGTTTCGTAGTTTCCTTTATCTACACAGATACGCAGTATTTT. Translating it yields CASSFVVSFIYTDTQYF.

The CDR3 nucleotides read TGTGCCAGCACCCCCAGGGACTACACTCCCAATGAGCAGTTCTTC. This sequence encodes CASTPRDYTPNEQFF. This rearrangement joins TRBV7-9 to TRBJ2-1, with 7 bases aligning to TRBD2. The junction had 12 bases not matched to a gene; V was cut back by 7 bases and J by 6 bases. Germline CDR1 is SEHNR and CDR2 is FQNEAQ (reference sequence). CDR3 length: 15 residues.

The V call is TRBV20-1, the J call TRBJ2-1; TRBD2 matches at 12 bases. Germline CDR1 and CDR2: DFQATT and SNEGSKA (reference sequence). CDR3 size: 15 residues. V was clipped by 3 bases and J by 8 bases; unmatched bases: 8. For the CDR3, the DNA is TGCAGTGCTAGGGAACTAGCGGGAGGTACCTATGAGCAGTTCTTC. This codes for CSARELAGGTYEQFF.

This clonotype was counted a few times. The chain carries TRBV7-2 and TRBJ2-1; TRBD1 matches at 7 bases. With 5 bases clipped from V and 3 bases from J, the junction kept 4 bases outside the gene matches. The CDR3 runs to 14 residues. Germline CDR1 and CDR2: SGHTA and FQGNSA. CDR3 residues: CASSQDRVYNEQFF. In nucleotides, the CDR3 is TGTGCCAGCAGCCAAGACAGGGTCTACAATGAGCAGTTCTTC.

V usage is TRBV29-1 and J usage is TRBJ2-7; the D gene is possibly TRBD1 (6 bases). Trimming took 4 bases from V and 0 from J, leaving 13 bases between them. This CDR3 comprises 14 residues. CDR1 and CDR2 from the germline V gene are SQVTM and ANQGSEA. The CDR3 loop reads CSVVARDNSYEQYF. DNA for the CDR3: TGCAGCGTTGTGGCCCGGGACAACTCCTACGAGCAGTACTTC.

In this sample, this clonotype turned up many times. The chain carries TRBV7-4 and TRBJ2-3, with 11 bases that match TRBD1. The CDR3 loop spans 16 amino acids. The trim removed 4 bases at V and 1 base at J, leaving 4 bases unmatched. CDR1 and CDR2 from the germline V gene are SGHVT and SQSDAQ. Here the CDR3 DNA reads TGTGCCAGCAGCTCCTTGGACAGGGGGCGCACAGATACGCAGTATTTT. Translation: CASSSLDRGRTDTQYF.

This chain uses TRBV29-1 with TRBJ2-1, with TRBD2 matching 9 bases. The CDR3 is made up of 15 amino acids. Germline V gene data show CDR1 as SQVTM and CDR2 as ANQGSEA. J gave up 4 bases and V 1 base, and 5 bases lay outside the gene matches. DNA for the CDR3: TGCAGCGTTGAAGGTGTTAGCGGGAGTTACAATGAGCAGTTCTTC. Translated: CSVEGVSGSYNEQFF.

This clonotype was seen ten or more times. The chain links TRBV18 to TRBJ2-5; D is uncertain. The CDR3 runs 14 residues. Between the trimmed V and J ends, which lost 6 bases and 5 bases, there was a span of 16 bases. Germline loops: CDR1 KGHSH, CDR2 LQKENI. Written as DNA, the CDR3 is TGTGCCAGCTCTCCCCGACGGGCGTCCGAGACCCAGTACTTC. It encodes CASSPRRASETQYF.

The V gene is TRBV5-1, the J gene TRBJ2-1; either TRBD1 or TRBD2 may fit D (6 bases each). Germline V lookup: CDR1 SGHRS, CDR2 YFSETQ. Trimming removed 4 bases from V and 8 bases from J, with 22 bases in between. The CDR3 extends over 16 amino acids. The CDR3 loop reads CASSPNEAGEVDEQFF. CDR3 in DNA: TGCGCCAGCAGCCCAAACGAAGCAGGGGAGGTAGATGAGCAGTTCTTC. The complete variable domain, with remaining parts taken from reference TRBV5-1 and TRBJ2-1, reads KAGVTQTPRYLIKTRGQQVTLSCSPISGHRSVSWYQQTPGQGLQFLFEYFSETQRNKGNFPGRFSGRQFSNSRSEMNVSTLELGDSALYLCASSPNEAGEVDEQFFGPGTRLTVL.

The chain employs TRBV19 and TRBJ2-3; D gene unclear. Germline lookup yields CDR1 LNHDA and CDR2 SQIVND (reference sequence). The CDR3 is 15 residues long. Trimming left V 3 bases short and J 4 bases short, with 14 bases between. DNA for the CDR3: TGTGCCAGTAGTATGTCAAGTATGTATCCAGATACGCAGTATTTT. Its protein is CASSMSSMYPDTQYF.